This TCR beta chain was sequenced for a study of blood T cells in healthy people across ages. Per-sample PBMC isolation yielded at least 6 million cells. V shed 4 bases and J shed 8 bases, with 11 bases lying between them. There are 11 residues in the CDR3. Germline V gene sequence: CDR1 DFQATT, CDR2 SNEGSKA (reference sequence). Study-wide results and limits: As age increased, TCR beta diversity per million T cells fell in a roughly linear fashion. Any conclusive comparison of naive versus antigen-experienced cells was prevented by using unsorted PBMCs. Fewer expanded clones and more diversity marked long-lived versus aged donors.

This clonotype turned up a few times. Its cognate antigen is unknown. PCR was performed a second time for about 7 to 12 cycles using a sample-barcoded 5' primer and a J-beta primer mix. TCRdb ran MiXCR on the 5' RACE reads and lists one entry per CDR3 protein. The sample lists around 1.5 million distinct CDR3 sequences, almost 60% occurring once. This clonotype was sampled from a man aged 18-30 years in good health. The chain is built from TRBV20-1 and TRBJ1-2; no firm D call. The specimen sequenced was blood. CDR3 protein: CSANVFGGYTF. CDR3 DNA: TGCAGTGCTAATGTGTTTGGAGGCTACACCTTC.